The rows below give T cell receptor beta chains drawn from one sample of a study of vaccination effects on CD4 cells after COVID-19. Antigens of these TCRs are unknown. Profiling relied on immunoSEQ multiplex PCR, and the TCRdb table lists in-frame clones only, not all of them. The sample yields just under 75,000 clones, 65% to 85% seen once. The sequencing used CD4+ T cells from PBMCs cultured with HCoV-NL63 spike peptides, collected before COVID-19 vaccination. These receptors were collected from a human donor who received a COVID-19 vaccine. The CDR3 runs from the conserved cysteine through the conserved F or W. A D gene is named only where the DNA matches it firmly. Clone size is stated in some rows and not others, as once, few, many or a class when expanded.

d_call: .; j_call: TRBJ1-3; v_call: TRBV19; clone_size: .; cdr3_aa: CASSQGSPGNTIYF; cdr3_nt: TGTGCCAGTAGTCAGGGGTCGCCTGGAAACACCATATATTTT
d_call: .; j_call: TRBJ2-2; v_call: TRBV6-5; clone_size: few; cdr3_aa: CASFSSTGTGELFF; cdr3_nt: TGTGCCAGCTTCTCTAGCACGGGCACCGGGGAGCTGTTTTTT
d_call: .; j_call: TRBJ1-1; v_call: TRBV18; clone_size: .; cdr3_aa: CASSQNRMNTEAFF; cdr3_nt: TGTGCCAGCTCACAGAACCGAATGAACACTGAAGCTTTCTTT
d_call: .; j_call: TRBJ1-1; v_call: TRBV29-1; clone_size: .; cdr3_aa: CSVGEGGTEAFF; cdr3_nt: TGCAGCGTGGGGGAGGGGGGCACTGAAGCTTTCTTT
d_call: .; j_call: TRBJ2-1; v_call: TRBV9; clone_size: once; cdr3_aa: CASSRAVPYNEQFF; cdr3_nt: TGTGCCAGCAGCAGGGCTGTACCCTACAATGAGCAGTTCTTC
d_call: TRBD1; j_call: TRBJ1-2; v_call: TRBV3-1/TRBV3-2; clone_size: .; cdr3_aa: CASSLTDRGGYTF; cdr3_nt: TGTGCCAGCAGCCTTACAGACAGGGGTGGCTACACCTTC
d_call: TRBD2; j_call: TRBJ2-5; v_call: TRBV5-1; clone_size: .; cdr3_aa: CASSRRLAGGETQYF; cdr3_nt: TGCGCCAGCAGCCGGCGACTAGCGGGGGGTGAGACCCAGTACTTC
d_call: .; j_call: TRBJ1-5; v_call: TRBV27; clone_size: .; cdr3_aa: CASSLGVHQPQHF; cdr3_nt: TGTGCCAGCAGTTTAGGGGTCCATCAGCCCCAGCATTTT
d_call: TRBD2; j_call: TRBJ2-1; v_call: TRBV4-1; clone_size: few; cdr3_aa: CASSHHGLADYNEQFF; cdr3_nt: TGCGCCAGCAGCCATCACGGACTAGCGGACTACAATGAGCAGTTCTTC
d_call: .; j_call: TRBJ2-3; v_call: TRBV5-1; clone_size: .; cdr3_aa: CASSAGHQSTDTQYF; cdr3_nt: TGCGCCAGCAGCGCAGGACACCAGAGCACAGATACGCAGTATTTT
d_call: TRBD1; j_call: TRBJ1-2; v_call: TRBV19; clone_size: .; cdr3_aa: CATVDRAGGYTF; cdr3_nt: TGTGCCACCGTAGACAGGGCAGGGGGCTACACCTTC
d_call: .; j_call: TRBJ1-2; v_call: TRBV12-3/TRBV12-4; clone_size: .; cdr3_aa: CASTRWDYYGYTF; cdr3_nt: TGTGCCAGCACCCGGTGGGATTACTATGGCTACACCTTC
d_call: .; j_call: TRBJ1-2; v_call: TRBV7-9; clone_size: .; cdr3_aa: CASSFEGRGYTF; cdr3_nt: TGTGCCAGCAGCTTCGAGGGCCGGGGCTACACCTTC
d_call: .; j_call: TRBJ1-3; v_call: TRBV27; clone_size: .; cdr3_aa: CASSLSPDVASGNTIYF; cdr3_nt: TGTGCCAGCAGTTTATCGCCCGACGTGGCCTCTGGAAACACCATATATTTT
d_call: TRBD1; j_call: TRBJ1-1; v_call: TRBV28; clone_size: .; cdr3_aa: CASRFLGQGVMNTEAFF; cdr3_nt: TGTGCCAGCAGGTTTTTGGGACAGGGTGTTATGAACACTGAAGCTTTCTTT
d_call: .; j_call: TRBJ1-5; v_call: TRBV29-1; clone_size: few; cdr3_aa: CSICLRRVREQPQHF; cdr3_nt: TGCAGCATTTGCCTTCGCAGGGTGCGAGAACAGCCCCAGCATTTT
d_call: TRBD1; j_call: TRBJ1-2; v_call: TRBV3-1/TRBV3-2; clone_size: few; cdr3_aa: CASSQGEGQGSGYTF; cdr3_nt: TGTGCCAGCAGCCAAGGAGAAGGACAGGGCTCTGGCTACACCTTC
d_call: .; j_call: TRBJ1-6; v_call: TRBV7-8; clone_size: few; cdr3_aa: CASSLVSGGRDSPLHF; cdr3_nt: TGTGCCAGCAGCTTAGTATCCGGGGGCAGGGATTCACCCCTCCACTTT
d_call: .; j_call: TRBJ1-2; v_call: TRBV10-3; clone_size: .; cdr3_aa: CAISEPQGGYGYTF; cdr3_nt: TGTGCCATCAGTGAACCGCAGGGAGGCTATGGCTACACCTTC
d_call: TRBD1; j_call: TRBJ2-5; v_call: TRBV7-2; clone_size: .; cdr3_aa: CASSIQGAVVETQYF; cdr3_nt: TGTGCCAGCAGCATACAGGGGGCGGTAGTAGAGACCCAGTACTTC
d_call: TRBD1; j_call: TRBJ1-6; v_call: TRBV6-5; clone_size: .; cdr3_aa: CASRSTGSGNSPLHF; cdr3_nt: TGTGCCAGCAGATCGACAGGGTCTGGTAATTCACCCCTCCACTTT
d_call: TRBD1; j_call: TRBJ1-2; v_call: TRBV6-5; clone_size: .; cdr3_aa: CASSPQGQLYGYTF; cdr3_nt: TGTGCCAGCAGTCCCCAGGGACAGCTCTATGGCTACACCTTC
d_call: .; j_call: TRBJ2-3; v_call: TRBV19; clone_size: .; cdr3_aa: CASSIAGVSADTQYF; cdr3_nt: TGTGCCAGTAGTATAGCGGGGGTATCAGCAGATACGCAGTATTTT
d_call: .; j_call: TRBJ1-1; v_call: TRBV19; clone_size: .; cdr3_aa: CASSGVAGTEAFF; cdr3_nt: TGTGCCAGTAGTGGGGTTGCCGGCACTGAAGCTTTCTTT
d_call: TRBD1; j_call: TRBJ1-1; v_call: TRBV3-1/TRBV3-2; clone_size: .; cdr3_aa: CASSLAGGTMNTEAFF; cdr3_nt: TGTGCCAGCAGCCTCGCAGGGGGGACAATGAACACTGAAGCTTTCTTT
d_call: .; j_call: TRBJ1-2; v_call: TRBV2; clone_size: .; cdr3_aa: CASVPHEGYTF; cdr3_nt: TGTGCCAGCGTCCCCCACGAGGGCTACACCTTC
d_call: .; j_call: TRBJ2-3; v_call: TRBV10-3; clone_size: .; cdr3_aa: CAISTQREDTQYF; cdr3_nt: TGTGCCATCAGCACGCAAAGGGAGGATACGCAGTATTTT
d_call: .; j_call: TRBJ2-1; v_call: TRBV21-1; clone_size: .; cdr3_aa: CASSTVDRANNEQFF; cdr3_nt: TGTGCCAGCAGCACCGTAGACAGAGCCAACAATGAGCAGTTCTTC
d_call: TRBD2; j_call: TRBJ2-2; v_call: TRBV7-2; clone_size: few; cdr3_aa: CASSLLLAGGPGELFF; cdr3_nt: TGTGCCAGCAGCTTACTACTAGCGGGGGGACCCGGGGAGCTGTTTTTT
d_call: TRBD1; j_call: TRBJ1-2; v_call: TRBV2; clone_size: .; cdr3_aa: CASSLDRGNYGYTF; cdr3_nt: TGTGCCAGCAGTTTGGACAGGGGTAACTATGGCTACACCTTC
d_call: .; j_call: TRBJ2-2; v_call: TRBV5-1; clone_size: .; cdr3_aa: CASSLAPGNGELFF; cdr3_nt: TGCGCCAGCAGCTTGGCGCCGGGAAACGGGGAGCTGTTTTTT
d_call: .; j_call: TRBJ1-4; v_call: TRBV30; clone_size: .; cdr3_aa: CAWSPQSFGEKLFF; cdr3_nt: TGTGCCTGGAGTCCACAGAGTTTTGGAGAAAAACTGTTTTTT
d_call: .; j_call: TRBJ1-5; v_call: TRBV7-6; clone_size: .; cdr3_aa: CASSLGPGPTQPQHF; cdr3_nt: TGTGCCAGCAGCTTAGGCCCAGGCCCGACTCAGCCCCAGCATTTT
d_call: .; j_call: TRBJ2-2; v_call: TRBV5-1; clone_size: .; cdr3_aa: CASSLNSLNTGELFF; cdr3_nt: TGCGCCAGCAGCCTTAATTCTCTGAACACCGGGGAGCTGTTTTTT
d_call: TRBD1; j_call: TRBJ1-1; v_call: TRBV7-9; clone_size: .; cdr3_aa: CASSLANRDRGLLNTEAFF; cdr3_nt: TGTGCCAGCAGCTTAGCCAACAGGGACAGGGGGCTTTTAAACACTGAAGCTTTCTTT
d_call: .; j_call: TRBJ1-3; v_call: TRBV6-1; clone_size: .; cdr3_aa: CASSEIAGTALGNTIYF; cdr3_nt: TGTGCCAGCAGTGAAATAGCAGGGACCGCTCTTGGAAACACCATATATTTT
d_call: .; j_call: TRBJ2-6; v_call: TRBV24-1; clone_size: once; cdr3_aa: CATSHTSGTGSGANVLTF; cdr3_nt: TGTGCCACCAGCCATACCAGCGGGACAGGCTCTGGGGCCAACGTCCTGACTTTC
d_call: TRBD2; j_call: TRBJ2-5; v_call: TRBV11-3; clone_size: .; cdr3_aa: CASSLGLAGGYETQYF; cdr3_nt: TGTGCCAGCAGCTTAGGACTAGCGGGGGGGTACGAGACCCAGTACTTC
d_call: TRBD1; j_call: TRBJ1-3; v_call: TRBV7-8; clone_size: .; cdr3_aa: CASSLNRDRGNTIYF; cdr3_nt: TGTGCCAGCAGCTTAAACCGGGACAGGGGGAACACCATATATTTT
d_call: TRBD2; j_call: TRBJ2-3; v_call: TRBV4-1; clone_size: .; cdr3_aa: CASSQERASGGGADTQYF; cdr3_nt: TGCGCCAGCAGCCAAGAGAGGGCTAGCGGGGGTGGGGCGGATACGCAGTATTTT
d_call: .; j_call: TRBJ2-1; v_call: TRBV4-1; clone_size: once; cdr3_aa: CASSSPGRRYSPHEQFF; cdr3_nt: TGCGCCAGCAGCTCCCCGGGACGACGATACAGCCCCCATGAGCAGTTCTTC
d_call: TRBD2; j_call: TRBJ2-1; v_call: TRBV9; clone_size: once; cdr3_aa: CASSRAGGSYNEQFF; cdr3_nt: TGTGCCAGCAGCCGGGCGGGGGGCTCCTACAATGAGCAGTTCTTC
d_call: .; j_call: TRBJ2-5; v_call: TRBV6-2/TRBV6-3; clone_size: .; cdr3_aa: CASSYLTAQETQYF; cdr3_nt: TGTGCCAGCAGTTACTTAACAGCACAAGAGACCCAGTACTTC
d_call: TRBD2; j_call: TRBJ2-4; v_call: TRBV15; clone_size: .; cdr3_aa: CATSREPSGGKNIQYF; cdr3_nt: TGTGCCACCAGCAGAGAACCCAGCGGGGGCAAAAACATTCAGTACTTC
d_call: .; j_call: TRBJ2-1; v_call: TRBV5-1; clone_size: few; cdr3_aa: CASNLGQSYNEQFF; cdr3_nt: TGCGCCAGCAACCTCGGACAGTCATACAATGAGCAGTTCTTC
d_call: TRBD1; j_call: TRBJ1-2; v_call: TRBV6-5; clone_size: once; cdr3_aa: CASSGQGYGYTF; cdr3_nt: TGTGCCAGCAGCGGACAGGGCTATGGCTACACCTTC
d_call: TRBD1; j_call: TRBJ1-3; v_call: TRBV7-2; clone_size: .; cdr3_aa: CASSLAGTGVSGNTIYF; cdr3_nt: TGTGCCAGCAGCTTAGCAGGGACAGGAGTCTCTGGAAACACCATATATTTT
d_call: .; j_call: TRBJ1-5; v_call: TRBV30; clone_size: .; cdr3_aa: CAWSSGPNQPQHF; cdr3_nt: TGTGCCTGGAGTAGCGGCCCCAATCAGCCCCAGCATTTT
d_call: TRBD1; j_call: TRBJ2-1; v_call: TRBV19; clone_size: .; cdr3_aa: CASSIGTGPYNEQFF; cdr3_nt: TGTGCCAGTAGTATAGGGACAGGGCCCTACAATGAGCAGTTCTTC
d_call: TRBD1; j_call: TRBJ2-5; v_call: TRBV5-4; clone_size: .; cdr3_aa: CASSRTGKETQYF; cdr3_nt: TGTGCCAGCAGCCGGACAGGGAAAGAGACCCAGTACTTC
d_call: TRBD1; j_call: TRBJ2-3; v_call: TRBV19; clone_size: .; cdr3_aa: CASAGTGTDTQYF; cdr3_nt: TGTGCCAGCGCCGGGACAGGGACAGATACGCAGTATTTT
d_call: .; j_call: TRBJ2-3; v_call: TRBV7-3; clone_size: .; cdr3_aa: CASRSQGTDTQYF; cdr3_nt: TGTGCCAGCAGGTCACAAGGCACAGATACGCAGTATTTT
d_call: .; j_call: TRBJ2-1; v_call: TRBV3-1/TRBV3-2; clone_size: once; cdr3_aa: CASSQASRYNEQFF; cdr3_nt: TGTGCCAGCAGCCAAGCTTCACGCTACAATGAGCAGTTCTTC